The present T cell receptor beta chain was sequenced within a study of OX40 agonist ivuxolimab in advanced cancers. General observations from the study: Normalized T-cell clonal expansion was also low in a subset of nonresponders. Clonal expansion was among the lowest in partial responders at 0.1-3.0 mg/kg, especially CD8+. Within 6 weeks, CD4+ and CD8+ blood T cells expanded clonally at 0.1 to 3.0 mg/kg. Relative to CD4+, CD8+ T cells held more expanded clones on average.

Turning to this clone: Antigen specificity is unknown.

Here immunoSEQ multiplex PCR was the method, and the copy in TCRdb shows in-frame clones only, minus some. Of approximately 70,000 clones in the sample, under 95% were seen once. The CDR3 totals 14 residues. CDR1 is MGHDK, CDR2 SYGVNS, per germline. The ends were cut back, 5 bases at V and 1 base at J, with 8 bases in the middle. V usage is TRBV25-1 and J usage is TRBJ2-2; D unresolved. The clonotype comes from an adult with an advanced solid tumor such as melanoma, head and neck, liver or kidney cancer. This specimen was CD4+ or CD8+ T cells sorted from blood, taken in a trial of the OX40 agonist ivuxolimab. DNA for the CDR3: TGTGCCAGCAGTTTGATAGGGAACACCGGGGAGCTGTTTTTT. Translation gives CASSLIGNTGELFF.